The 27 T cell receptor beta chains reported below all come from one sample, sequenced in a study of T cells expressing NK-cell markers. TCRdb re-analyzed the 5' RACE reads; it lists each CDR3 protein once, without DNA. The sample has fewer than 550,000 distinct CDR3 sequences. Source material: blood T cells: a sorted CD56 or NKG2C T cell subset, CD4+ or CD8+ T cells, or bulk PBMC T cells (not recorded which). The receptors shown here come from a woman aged 45-59 years in good health.

The V call is TRBV6-5, the J call TRBJ2-3. The germline V gene encodes CDR1 MNHEY and CDR2 SVGAGI. The CDR3 is 15 residues long. CDR3 amino acids: CASSHRRLSTDTQYF.

The J gene is TRBJ2-5, the V gene TRBV7-8; TCRdb reports TRBD1, a call that lacks DNA to check it against. The CDR3 is made up of 13 amino acids. Germline-derived CDR1 and CDR2 are SGHVS and FQNEAQ. CDR3 region: CASSQRGGETQYF.

The chain combines TRBV18 with TRBJ2-3; TCRdb's D call of TRBD1 is untestable without DNA. The CDR3 covers 15 residues. Looked up from germline, CDR1 is KGHSH and CDR2 is LQKENI. The CDR3 spells CASSPRQGGADTQYF.

This rearrangement joins TRBV7-9 to TRBJ2-1; TCRdb gives TRBD2 as the D gene, but with no DNA this cannot be confirmed. Looked up from germline, CDR1 is SEHNR and CDR2 is FQNEAQ (reference sequence). This CDR3 has 13 residues. CDR3 sequence: CASSRDYDNEQFF.

The V gene is TRBV12-3 or TRBV12-4, the J gene TRBJ2-1. There are 11 residues in the CDR3. CDR3 residues: CASSSFREQFF.

This sequence joins TRBV4-1 and TRBJ2-5; the D call from TCRdb, TRBD1, cannot be confirmed without DNA. Per germline, CDR1 MGHRA and CDR2 YSYEKL. The CDR3 length is 15 residues. CDR3 amino acids: CASSEQDRVGETQYF.

V is TRBV6-5 and J is TRBJ1-2. From germline, CDR1 is MNHEY and CDR2 SVGAGI. The CDR3 covers 15 residues. The chain's CDR3 is CASSSPVGTNYGYTF.

The chain links TRBV27 to TRBJ2-6; TCRdb's D call of TRBD1 is untestable without DNA. The V gene's germline CDR1 is MNHEY and CDR2 SMNVEV (reference sequence). The CDR3 has 18 amino acids. The CDR3 spells CASSLFSRGLAGANVLTF.

This CDR3 is CASSEPGQGGQPQHF. The rearrangement links TRBV25-1 to TRBJ1-5; the TCRdb D gene call, TRBD1, has no DNA to confirm it. The CDR3 length is 15 residues. Per the germline V gene, CDR1 is MGHDK and CDR2 is SYGVNS. The variable domain in full, with the rest retrieved from reference TRBV25-1 and TRBJ1-5, is EADIYQTPRYLVIGTGKKITLECSQTMGHDKMYWYQQDPGMELHLIHYSYGVNSTEKGDLSSESTVSRIRTEHFPLTLESARPSHTSQYLCASSEPGQGGQPQHFGDGTRLSIL.

This chain uses TRBV6-6 with TRBJ2-3; TCRdb lists TRBD2, though no DNA is available to test this call. The CDR3 is 16 residues long. CDR1 MNHNY and CDR2 SVGAGI come from the germline V gene (reference sequence). The CDR3: CASGGGAGDLTDTQYF.

CDR3 amino acids: CASSYSLRTDTQYF. V gene TRBV6-6 combines with J gene TRBJ2-3. Germline CDR1 MNHNY, CDR2 SVGAGI (reference sequence). This CDR3 is 14 amino acids long.

The chain employs TRBV14 and TRBJ2-3. Germline CDR1 reads SGHDN; CDR2 reads FVKESK. There are 14 residues in the CDR3. CDR3 region: CASSQEVGGDTQYF.

The chain is built from TRBV12-3 or TRBV12-4 and TRBJ2-7; the TRBD2 assignment by TCRdb is unverifiable without DNA. This CDR3 has 14 amino acids. The CDR3 loop is CASNRKAGLYEQYF.

The chain links TRBV18 to TRBJ2-1; without DNA, the TCRdb call of TRBD2 cannot be checked. The CDR3 contains 15 residues. The germline V gene encodes CDR1 KGHSH and CDR2 LQKENI. CDR3 sequence: CASSLSGRTYNEQFF.

This rearrangement joins TRBV11-3 to TRBJ2-5; the D call from TCRdb, TRBD1, cannot be confirmed without DNA. The germline V gene encodes CDR1 SGHNT and CDR2 YENEEA. This CDR3 has 16 amino acids. This CDR3 reads CASSSENQDRQETQYF. The full variable domain, its missing parts supplied by reference TRBV11-3 and TRBJ2-5, is EAGVVQSPRYKIIEKKQPVAFWCNPISGHNTLYWYLQNLGQGPELLIRYENEEAVDDSQLPKDRFSAERLKGVDSTLKIQPAELGDSAVYLCASSSENQDRQETQYFGPGTRLLVL.

The chain recombines TRBV4-1 with TRBJ2-7; TCRdb names TRBD1, which stays unverified in the absence of DNA. Germline V gives CDR1 MGHRA, CDR2 YSYEKL. The CDR3 is 13 residues long. The chain's CDR3 is CASSQTGLDEQYF.

This sequence joins TRBV7-2 and TRBJ2-1; TCRdb picks TRBD1, but there is no DNA to check that call. From germline, CDR1 is SGHTA and CDR2 FQGNSA. This CDR3 is 16 amino acids long. CDR3 loop: CASSLAVGATYNEQFF.

V gene TRBV15 combines with J gene TRBJ2-1; TCRdb lists TRBD2, though no DNA is available to test this call. The germline V gene encodes CDR1 LNHNV and CDR2 YYDKDF (reference sequence). The CDR3 contains 13 residues. This CDR3 is CATSRVLGNEQFF.

V usage is TRBV12-3 or TRBV12-4 and J usage is TRBJ2-6; as DNA is missing, the TRBD1 call by TCRdb cannot be tested. The length of the CDR3 is 16 residues. The CDR3 spells CASSHYGTSGANVLTF.

V gene TRBV7-9 combines with J gene TRBJ2-1; absent DNA, TCRdb's TRBD1 call cannot be checked. The CDR3 is made up of 13 amino acids. The V gene's germline CDR1 is SEHNR and CDR2 FQNEAQ (reference sequence). The CDR3: CASSLSTPGEQFF.

V gene TRBV10-3 combines with J gene TRBJ2-1; there is no DNA to check the TCRdb D call of TRBD2. The CDR3 has 16 residues. CDR1 and CDR2 (germline): ENHRY, SYGVKD. CDR3 amino acids: CAISRLAGGLHNEQFF.

This chain uses TRBV7-8 with TRBJ2-1; TCRdb calls TRBD2, which cannot be checked without DNA. The V gene's germline CDR1 is SGHVS and CDR2 FQNEAQ. The CDR3 runs to 16 residues. The CDR3 loop reads CASSSPGLAGSREQFF.

This chain connects TRBV6-6 to TRBJ2-4; absent DNA, TCRdb's TRBD2 call cannot be checked. The germline V gene encodes CDR1 MNHNY and CDR2 SVGAGI (reference sequence). The CDR3 sequence is 11 residues long. CDR3 sequence reads: CASTKTLVWYF.

J is TRBJ2-5 and V is TRBV27; the TRBD1 assignment by TCRdb is unverifiable without DNA. CDR3 length equals 15 residues. The germline V gene encodes CDR1 MNHEY and CDR2 SMNVEV (reference sequence). This chain's CDR3 is CASRPGEVNQETQYF.

The rearrangement joins TRBV3-1 to TRBJ2-2; there is no DNA to check the TCRdb D call of TRBD2. Germline V gene sequence: CDR1 LGHDT, CDR2 YNNKEL (reference sequence). This CDR3 region has 18 residues. CDR3 amino acids: CASSQVLAGGPHTGELFF.

V is TRBV6-5 and J is TRBJ2-7. The CDR3 loop spans 14 amino acids. CDR1 and CDR2 (germline): MNHEY, SVGAGI. CDR3 loop: CASSHFDQPTEQYF.

The genes are TRBV29-1 and TRBJ2-1. The CDR3 is 13 amino acids. The V gene's germline CDR1 is SQVTM and CDR2 ANQGSEA. The CDR3 region is CSAKFLDYNEQFF.